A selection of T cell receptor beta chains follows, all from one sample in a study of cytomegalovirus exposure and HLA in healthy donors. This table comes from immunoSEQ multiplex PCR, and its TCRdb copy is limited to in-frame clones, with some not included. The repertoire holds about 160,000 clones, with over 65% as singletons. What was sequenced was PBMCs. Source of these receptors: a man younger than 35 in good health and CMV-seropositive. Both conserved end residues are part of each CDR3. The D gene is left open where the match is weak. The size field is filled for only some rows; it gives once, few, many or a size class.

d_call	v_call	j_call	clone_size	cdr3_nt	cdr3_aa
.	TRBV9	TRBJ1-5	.	TGTGCCAGCAGCTCCTGGTCAGATAGCAATCAGCCCCAGCATTTT	CASSSWSDSNQPQHF
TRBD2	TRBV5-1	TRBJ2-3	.	TGCGCCAGCAGCTTGGTCACAAGCGGGAGCCGGGGTACGCAGTATTTT	CASSLVTSGSRGTQYF
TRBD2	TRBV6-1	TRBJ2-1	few	TGTGCCAGCAGTCTGGTAGCGGGAGGGAATGAGCAGTTCTTC	CASSLVAGGNEQFF
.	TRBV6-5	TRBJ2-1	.	TGTGCCAGCAGTTACGGCGTACAGGGTGAGCAGTTCTTC	CASSYGVQGEQFF
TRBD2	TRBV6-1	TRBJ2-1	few	TGTGCCAGCGGAGTAGCGGGCTTTGAGCAGTTCTTC	CASGVAGFEQFF
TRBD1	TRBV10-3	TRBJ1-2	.	TGTGCCACTTGGAGGGTGGGTCGACAGGGGGAAGAGTATGGCTACACCTTC	CATWRVGRQGEEYGYTF
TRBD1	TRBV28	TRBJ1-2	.	TGTGCCAGCAGTCCCCCCAGGGACAGCTATGGCTACACCTTC	CASSPPRDSYGYTF
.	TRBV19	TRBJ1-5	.	TGTGCCAGTAGTATCGGGACACCCGGCGATCAGCCCCAGCATTTT	CASSIGTPGDQPQHF
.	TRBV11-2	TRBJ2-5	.	TGTGCCAGCAGCTTAGGGACCGGGACTTCTGAAGAGACCCAGTACTTC	CASSLGTGTSEETQYF
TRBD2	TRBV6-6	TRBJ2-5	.	TGTGCCAGCAGTTATCTAGCGGGAGAAGAGACCCAGTACTTC	CASSYLAGEETQYF
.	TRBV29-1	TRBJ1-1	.	TGCAGCGTAACTGTACAGGGCATGAACACTGAAGCTTTCTTT	CSVTVQGMNTEAFF
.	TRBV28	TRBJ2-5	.	TGTGCCAGCAGTGGAGGGTTGGAGACCCAGTACTTC	CASSGGLETQYF
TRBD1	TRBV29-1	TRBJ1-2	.	TGCAGCGCTGTTGGGACAGAGAGTGGCTACACCTTC	CSAVGTESGYTF
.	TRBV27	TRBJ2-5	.	TGTGCCAGCAGTTTAGTTGGAGGGGAGACCCAGTACTTC	CASSLVGGETQYF
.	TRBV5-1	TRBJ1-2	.	TGCGCCAGCAGCTTGGAGTACGGTTCTTATGGCTACACCTTC	CASSLEYGSYGYTF
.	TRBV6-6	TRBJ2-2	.	TGTGCCAGTGGAAATAGGGGTAGCACCGGGGAGCTGTTTTTT	CASGNRGSTGELFF
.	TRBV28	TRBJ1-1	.	TGTGCCAGCAGTTTAACATCCACTGAAGCTTTCTTT	CASSLTSTEAFF
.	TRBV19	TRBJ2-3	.	TGTGCCAGTAGTATAAAGTCGGGGGCAGATACGCAGTATTTT	CASSIKSGADTQYF
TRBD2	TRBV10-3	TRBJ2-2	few	TGTGCCATCACCCCGGGACTAGCGACCGGGGAGCTGTTTTTT	CAITPGLATGELFF
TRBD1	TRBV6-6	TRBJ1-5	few	TGTGCCAGCAGGCTTCTGGGACAGGAAGATCAGCCCCAGCATTTT	CASRLLGQEDQPQHF
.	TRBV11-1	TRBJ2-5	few	TGTGCCAGCAGCTTAATGGCAGCGCAAGAGACCCAGTACTTC	CASSLMAAQETQYF
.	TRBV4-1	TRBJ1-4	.	TGCGCCAGCAGCCAAGTATCGGCCCTGAAACTAAGAAATGAAAAACTGTTTTTT	CASSQVSALKLRNEKLFF
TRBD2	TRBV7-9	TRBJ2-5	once	TGTGCCAGCAGCCCGGGACTAGCCCTAGTTCAAGAGACCCAGTACTTC	CASSPGLALVQETQYF
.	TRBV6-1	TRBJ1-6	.	TGTGCCTGCAACGACATGCCGAATTCACCCCTCCACTTT	CACNDMPNSPLHF
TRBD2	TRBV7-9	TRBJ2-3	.	TGTGCCAGCAGCGGTACTAGCGGGGGGAGCACAGATACGCAGTATTTT	CASSGTSGGSTDTQYF
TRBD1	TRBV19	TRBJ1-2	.	TGTGCCAGTAGTATACCGGGACAGGGAGGGTTGAATGGCTACACCTTC	CASSIPGQGGLNGYTF
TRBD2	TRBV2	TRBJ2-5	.	TGTGCCAGCATGGTCTGGGTAGCGGGGGGAGAGACCCAGTACTTC	CASMVWVAGGETQYF
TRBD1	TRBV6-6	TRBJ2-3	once	TGTGCCAGCAGTATACTCCCGGGACAGTACACAGATACGCAGTATTTT	CASSILPGQYTDTQYF
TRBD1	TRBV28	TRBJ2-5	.	TGTGCCAGCAGTTCGACAGGGGGCCAAGAGACCCAGTACTTC	CASSSTGGQETQYF
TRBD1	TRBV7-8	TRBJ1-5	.	TGTGCCAGCAGCGACCGGACAGGGGCACAGCCCCAGCATTTT	CASSDRTGAQPQHF
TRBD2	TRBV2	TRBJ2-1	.	TGTGCCAGCAGTGAACTTAGCGGGAACTCCTACAATGAGCAGTTCTTC	CASSELSGNSYNEQFF
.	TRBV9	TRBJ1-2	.	TGTGCCAGCAGCGTAGGGGACTCCACTAACTATGGCTACACCTTC	CASSVGDSTNYGYTF
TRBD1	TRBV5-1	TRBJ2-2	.	TGCGCCAGCAGCTCGACCGGGACAGGGGACACCGGGGAGCTGTTTTTT	CASSSTGTGDTGELFF
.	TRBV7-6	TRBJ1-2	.	TGTGCCAGCAGCTTAACAGGGCCTGATGATGGCTACACCTTC	CASSLTGPDDGYTF
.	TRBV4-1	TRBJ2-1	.	TGCGCCAGCAGCCAAGGGCCGGGAGCCACCTACAATGAGCAGTTCTTC	CASSQGPGATYNEQFF
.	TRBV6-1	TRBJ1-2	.	TGTGCCAGCAGTGAAACGGGGAGGGATGGCTACACCTTC	CASSETGRDGYTF
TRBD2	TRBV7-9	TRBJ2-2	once	TGCGCCAGCAGCTTATTGGCGGGAGGGCCGACCGGGGAGCTGTTTTTT	CASSLLAGGPTGELFF
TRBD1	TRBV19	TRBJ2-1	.	TGTGCCAGTAGAGCCGGGACAGGGAGTTACAATGAGCAGTTCTTC	CASRAGTGSYNEQFF
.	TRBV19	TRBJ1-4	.	TGTGCCAGTAGTACCGGAGGTCGGCCCTACGGGGAAAAACTGTTTTTT	CASSTGGRPYGEKLFF
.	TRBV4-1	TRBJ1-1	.	TGCGCCAGCAGCCAAGATACCCAGGGTTGGTTAGGAACTGAAGCTTTCTTT	CASSQDTQGWLGTEAFF
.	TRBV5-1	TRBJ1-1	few	TGCGCCAGCAGCTCCTATGAGATGAACACTGAAGCTTTCTTT	CASSSYEMNTEAFF
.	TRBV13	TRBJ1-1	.	TGTGCCAGCAGCTTAGACGGATGGCGCGCCTCCGGGGGCACTGAAGCTTTCTTT	CASSLDGWRASGGTEAFF
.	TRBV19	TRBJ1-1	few	TGTGCCAGTAGTCGCTCGGGGGAGAACACTGAAGCTTTCTTT	CASSRSGENTEAFF
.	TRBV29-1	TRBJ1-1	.	TGCAGCGCTTCCGACGCGGGCATGAACACTGAAGCTTTCTTT	CSASDAGMNTEAFF
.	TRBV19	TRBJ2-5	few	TGTGCCAGTAGTATAGATCGAGGTAGCGGAGAGACCCAGTACTTC	CASSIDRGSGETQYF
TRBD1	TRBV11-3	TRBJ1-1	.	TGTGCCAGCAACAGGGGCGGCAGCACTGAAGCTTTCTTT	CASNRGGSTEAFF
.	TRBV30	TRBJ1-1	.	TGTGCCTGGGGAACGACAGCCCCCACTGAAGCTTTCTTT	CAWGTTAPTEAFF
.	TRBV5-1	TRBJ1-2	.	TGCGCCAGCAGCTTGGATTCTTCGGGCTATGGCTACACCTTC	CASSLDSSGYGYTF
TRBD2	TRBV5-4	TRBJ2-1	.	TGTGCCAGCAGTACGCCGGGACTAGCGGGGGCTGGTTCCTACAATGAGCAGTTCTTC	CASSTPGLAGAGSYNEQFF
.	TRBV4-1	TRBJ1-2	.	TGCGCCAGCAGCCAAGCCGGGGACTATGGCTACACCTTC	CASSQAGDYGYTF
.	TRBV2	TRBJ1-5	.	TGTGCCAGCAGTGATGAAAGTGGCCTCAATCAGCCCCAGCATTTT	CASSDESGLNQPQHF
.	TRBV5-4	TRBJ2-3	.	TGTGCCAGCAGCTTGGCGGGGGTGGGCACAGATACGCAGTATTTT	CASSLAGVGTDTQYF
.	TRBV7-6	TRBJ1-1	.	TGTGCCAGCAGCTTAGCGCCGGGGAACACTGAAGCTTTCTTT	CASSLAPGNTEAFF
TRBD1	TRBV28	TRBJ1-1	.	TGTGCCAGCAGGAAAACAGGGGACACCGAAGCTTTCTTT	CASRKTGDTEAFF
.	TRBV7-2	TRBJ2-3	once	TGTGCCAGCAGCCCTGGCTTAGCGTCCGATACGCAGTATTTT	CASSPGLASDTQYF
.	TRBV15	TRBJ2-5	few	TGTGCCACCAGCTTGGGGGGAGATGGAGAGACCCAGTACTTC	CATSLGGDGETQYF
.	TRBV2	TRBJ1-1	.	TGTGCCAGCAGTGAAGCAAGAGGGCCCGCTGAAGCTTTCTTT	CASSEARGPAEAFF
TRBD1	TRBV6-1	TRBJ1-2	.	TGTGCCAGCAGTGACCATTCGACAGGGGGCAACGGCTACACCTTC	CASSDHSTGGNGYTF
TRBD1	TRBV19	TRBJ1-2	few	TGTGCCAGTAGCAAACCAGGGGGATCTGGCTATGGCTACACCTTC	CASSKPGGSGYGYTF